A selection of T cell receptor beta chains follows, all from one sample in a study of OX40 agonist ivuxolimab in advanced cancers. Sequencing used immunoSEQ multiplex PCR; TCRdb keeps in-frame clones, though not all of them. This sample yields some 150,000 clones, of which approximately 94% are seen a single time; roughly 1% belongs to the top ten. The sample consisted of CD4+ or CD8+ T cells sorted from blood, taken in a trial of the OX40 agonist ivuxolimab. The receptors come from an adult with an advanced solid tumor such as melanoma, head and neck, liver or kidney cancer. CDR3s include the opening cysteine and the closing phenylalanine or tryptophan. A D gene is named only where the DNA matches it firmly. Clone size is shown for a subset of rows, as once, few, many or a class of expanded clone.

J: TRBJ2-3; V: TRBV20-1; D: NA; size: NA; CDR3: CSAQAAGTQYF; DNA: TGCAGTGCCCAGGCGGCGGGTACGCAGTATTTT
J: TRBJ1-1; V: TRBV5-1; D: TRBD1; size: once; CDR3: CASSQGQGRGNTEAFF; DNA: TGCGCCAGCAGCCAGGGACAGGGAAGGGGGAACACTGAAGCTTTCTTT
J: TRBJ2-3; V: TRBV7-2; D: TRBD1; size: NA; CDR3: CASSQDRVRDTQYF; DNA: TGTGCCAGCAGCCAGGACAGGGTCAGGGATACGCAGTATTTT
J: TRBJ2-3; V: TRBV7-9; D: TRBD2; size: NA; CDR3: CASSRGTSGGTTDTQYF; DNA: TGTGCCAGCAGCCGAGGGACTAGCGGGGGGACCACAGATACGCAGTATTTT
J: TRBJ2-7; V: TRBV6-6; D: TRBD1; size: NA; CDR3: CATKPGQTSGQYF; DNA: TGTGCCACCAAGCCGGGACAGACTTCGGGGCAGTACTTC
J: TRBJ1-2; V: TRBV4-3; D: TRBD1; size: NA; CDR3: CASSQDHGTGGYYGYTF; DNA: TGCGCCAGCAGCCAAGATCATGGGACAGGGGGTTACTATGGCTACACCTTC
J: TRBJ1-2; V: TRBV19; D: NA; size: NA; CDR3: CASSIARTLIYGYTF; DNA: TGTGCCAGTAGTATAGCCCGGACACTAATCTATGGCTACACCTTC
J: TRBJ1-2; V: TRBV6-1; D: TRBD1; size: NA; CDR3: CASEPGGTGRYTF; DNA: TGTGCCAGCGAGCCGGGGGGGACAGGGCGATACACCTTC
J: TRBJ2-7; V: TRBV29-1; D: TRBD1; size: NA; CDR3: CSVVTGVLIYEQYF; DNA: TGCAGCGTGGTAACAGGGGTTTTAATCTACGAGCAGTACTTC
J: TRBJ1-5; V: TRBV4-1; D: NA; size: NA; CDR3: CASSQDGKGLQPQHF; DNA: TGCGCCAGCAGCCAAGACGGGAAGGGTTTGCAGCCCCAGCATTTT
J: TRBJ1-2; V: TRBV9; D: TRBD1; size: once; CDR3: CASSVRDRAFSGYTF; DNA: TGTGCCAGCAGCGTCCGGGACAGGGCCTTTAGTGGCTACACCTTC